The 19 T cell receptor beta chains presented below share a single source sample, sequenced in a study of shared clonotypes between healthy human individuals. This table comes from immunoSEQ multiplex PCR, and its TCRdb copy is limited to in-frame clones, with some not included. The sample yields 110,000 or so clones, roughly 70% seen once. The sequencing input was memory CD8+ T cells sorted from blood. Described subset: CD45RO+ cells pooled with CCR7-negative TemRA cells. Receptor source: a woman under 40 in good health.

V usage is TRBV18 and J usage is TRBJ1-4; D is uncertain. The ends were cut back, 1 base at V and 8 bases at J, with 14 bases in the middle. Germline CDR1 KGHSH, CDR2 LQKENI. The CDR3 has 15 amino acids. The CDR3 DNA is TGTGCCAGCTCACCACGGAGGCCTAACGGGGAAAAACTGTTTTTT. Encoded protein: CASSPRRPNGEKLFF.

This chain connects TRBV4-2 to TRBJ2-2; D tentatively reads TRBD1 or TRBD2 (6 bases each). Germline assignment: CDR1 LGHNA and CDR2 YNFKEQ. The V gene lost 1 base and the J gene lost 7 bases, with 16 bases spanning the gap. The length of the CDR3 is 16 residues. As DNA, the CDR3 is TGTGCCAGCAGCCAAGTTACGGGGGCCACTTTCGGGGAGCTGTTTTTT. As protein: CASSQVTGATFGELFF.

The rearrangement uses TRBV18 and TRBJ1-1; D gene ambiguous. The CDR3 consists of 15 residues. The V end lost 6 bases, the J end lost 4 bases, and 18 bases lay between the germline ends. The V gene's germline CDR1 is KGHSH and CDR2 LQKENI. CDR3 in DNA: TGTGCCAGCTCCCAACCCCCGGGGAGGGTCACTGAAGCTTTCTTT. It is translated as CASSQPPGRVTEAFF.

The chain combines TRBV2 with TRBJ2-5; D unclear. Near its end, the DNA agrees better with TRBJ2-7, so the J call may be wrong. Germline V gene lookup returns CDR1 SNHLY and CDR2 FYNNEI. There are 11 residues in the CDR3. Written as DNA, the CDR3 is TGTGCCAGCAGTTGTTGCTACGAGCAGTACTTC. Encoded protein: CASSCCYEQYF.

This clone was seen a handful of times. The chain has TRBV10-2 and TRBJ2-7; D call uncertain. Germline V gene sequence: CDR1 WSHSY, CDR2 SAAADI. The CDR3 loop spans 13 amino acids. With 3 bases removed from V and 3 bases from J, the gap between germline ends came to 9 bases. The CDR3 region is CASSEGTYYEQYF. CDR3 DNA sequence: TGCGCCAGCAGTGAAGGCACCTACTACGAGCAGTACTTC.

The chain couples TRBV5-6 to TRBJ2-5, with a tentative D call TRBD2 (5 bases). V lost 0 bases to trimming and J lost 13 bases, with 7 bases between them. CDR1 SGHDT and CDR2 YYEEEE come from the germline V gene. This CDR3 contains 10 residues. CDR3 coding DNA: TGTGCCAGCAGCTTGGGTCGGGGGTACTTC. The encoded protein is CASSLGRGYF.

This rearrangement joins TRBV7-9 to TRBJ2-7; 7 nucleotides line up with TRBD1. Germline CDR1 is SEHNR and CDR2 is FQNEAQ (reference sequence). The V and J ends lost 4 bases and 2 bases, in that order; junction bases with no gene match: 8. CDR3 size: 15 residues. CDR3 DNA: TGTGCCAGCAGCTCAGGGGGACAGATTCCCTACGAGCAGTACTTC. Encoded protein: CASSSGGQIPYEQYF.

The rearrangement uses TRBV4-2 and TRBJ2-5; no reliable D call. The J call is doubtful: the DNA matches TRBJ2-7 better. This CDR3 has 14 residues. The germline CDR1 and CDR2 sequences are LGHNA and YNFKEQ. CDR3 in amino acids: CASSQDHEGYEQYF. The CDR3 region has the DNA TGTGCCAGCAGCCAAGACCATGAAGGTTACGAGCAGTACTTC.

The gene calls are TRBV28 and TRBJ2-7; 10 bases fit TRBD1. The CDR3 is 14 amino acids. CDR1 is MDHEN, CDR2 SYDVKM, per germline. V trimming: 6 bases; J trimming: 5 bases; junction bases outside the gene matches: 7. DNA for the CDR3: TGTGCCAGCAGAGCTGCCGGGACAGGGGACGAGCAGTACTTC. Protein: CASRAAGTGDEQYF.

This rearrangement joins TRBV29-1 to TRBJ2-7; TRBD1 agrees at 10 bases. This CDR3 comprises 15 residues. Germline-derived CDR1 and CDR2 are SQVTM and ANQGSEA. Losses at the gene ends were 3 bases for V and 3 bases for J; bases not matched to a gene: 8. CDR3 DNA: TGCAGCGTTGATGCTAATAGGGACAGGGGCTACGAGCAGTACTTC. Residues: CSVDANRDRGYEQYF.

The rearrangement uses TRBV28 and TRBJ2-1, with D perhaps being TRBD1 or TRBD2 (5 bases each). The V end lost 3 bases, the J end lost 8 bases, and 17 bases lay between the germline ends. This CDR3 has 15 amino acids. Per the germline V gene, CDR1 is MDHEN and CDR2 is SYDVKM. The DNA of the CDR3 is TGTGCCAGCAGTTTCTCCGGGGCCCCACCCGATGAGCAGTTCTTC. This gives the protein CASSFSGAPPDEQFF. Full variable domain (remainder filled in from reference TRBV28 and TRBJ2-1): DVKVTQSSRYLVKRTGEKVFLECVQDMDHENMFWYRQDPGLGLRLIYFSYDVKMKEKGDIPEGYSVSREKKERFSLILESASTNQTSMYLCASSFSGAPPDEQFFGPGTRLTVL.

This clone was counted ten times or more. V and J are TRBV5-6 and TRBJ2-5; no clear D. Deletions cut 4 bases from V and 1 base from J, with 11 bases between. Germline-derived CDR1 and CDR2 are SGHDT and YYEEEE. The CDR3 contains 14 residues. The CDR3 loop reads CASSMADVQETQYF. The CDR3 DNA reads TGTGCCAGCAGCATGGCAGATGTCCAAGAGACCCAGTACTTC.

This chain joins TRBV7-9 and TRBJ2-1; D is possibly TRBD1 or TRBD2 (5 bases each). V was trimmed by 6 bases and J by 6 bases, leaving 9 bases between them. Germline V CDR1 and CDR2: SEHNR, FQNEAQ (reference sequence). The CDR3 spans 12 residues. The CDR3: CASSWDLNEQFF. Written as DNA, the CDR3 is TGTGCCAGCAGTTGGGACCTCAATGAGCAGTTCTTC.

This clone came up many times. The V gene is TRBV4-1, the J gene TRBJ2-2; a possible D gene is TRBD1 (6 bases). The CDR3 covers 15 residues. Trimming left V 1 base short and J 7 bases short, with 13 bases between. Germline CDR1 MGHRA, CDR2 YSYEKL. CDR3 protein: CASSQVTQGSGELFF. The DNA of the CDR3 is TGCGCCAGCAGCCAAGTGACGCAGGGGAGCGGGGAGCTGTTTTTT.

This rearrangement joins TRBV2 to TRBJ2-1; TRBD2 matches 15 bases. V lost 6 bases and J lost 9; bases outside the gene matches: 6. The germline V gene has CDR1 SNHLY and CDR2 FYNNEI. The CDR3 runs 15 residues. CDR3 sequence (DNA): TGTGCCAGCAGGAGGACTAGCGGGAGGGCGGGTGAGCAGTTCTTC. The encoded protein is CASRRTSGRAGEQFF.

J is TRBJ2-3 and V is TRBV19; the D is unclear. The CDR3 is 13 amino acids. Per the germline V gene, CDR1 is LNHDA and CDR2 is SQIVND (reference sequence). V was clipped by 0 bases and J by 5 bases, with 6 bases between them. The CDR3 loop is CASSIDGRDTQYF. The CDR3 DNA is TGTGCCAGTAGTATAGATGGCCGAGATACGCAGTATTTT. Supplemented by reference TRBV19 and TRBJ2-3, the full variable domain reads DGGITQSPKYLFRKEGQNVTLSCEQNLNHDAMYWYRQDPGQGLRLIYYSQIVNDFQKGDIAEGYSVSREKKESFPLTVTSAQKNPTAFYLCASSIDGRDTQYFGPGTRLTVL.

This clone was seen a single time. The sample has other DNA sequences that encode this CDR3 too. This chain connects TRBV7-9 to TRBJ2-7; D remains unclear. The V and J ends lost 3 bases and 5 bases respectively, with 5 bases between them. The CDR3 is 11 amino acids. Germline lookup yields CDR1 SEHNR and CDR2 FQNEAQ (reference sequence). The CDR3 DNA follows: TGTGCCAGCAGCTTCTCTGACGAGCAGTACTTC. Residues: CASSFSDEQYF. The variable domain in full, with the rest retrieved from reference TRBV7-9 and TRBJ2-7, is DTGVSQNPRHKITKRGQNVTFRCDPISEHNRLYWYRQTLGQGPEFLTYFQNEAQLEKSRLLSDRFSAERPKGSFSTLEIQRTEQGDSAMYLCASSFSDEQYFGPGTRLTVT.

The chain carries TRBV5-3 and TRBJ2-7; D perhaps matches TRBD2 (5 bases). TRBV5-3 is known as an ORF, though its function is uncertain. CDR3 length equals 14 residues. V lost 8 bases and J lost 3, with 18 bases in between. The CDR3 is CASSMAGENYEQYF. CDR3 DNA: TGTGCCAGCAGCATGGCCGGGGAGAACTACGAGCAGTACTTC.

The CDR3 loop reads CSVRGRETQYF. As DNA, the CDR3 is TGCAGCGTCAGGGGGCGGGAGACCCAGTACTTC. The chain carries TRBV29-1 and TRBJ2-5, with 8 bases aligning to TRBD1. The ends lost 6 bases at V and 5 bases at J; junction bases unmatched: 2. The CDR3 runs 11 residues. CDR1 is SQVTM and CDR2 is ANQGSEA in the germline V gene.